Listed below are T cell receptor beta chains from one sample, sequenced in a study of blood T cells in healthy people across ages. TCRdb re-called the 5' RACE reads with MiXCR, one entry per CDR3 protein. The table records around 970,000 distinct CDR3 sequences, around 54% of them present only once. Sequencing used blood. All receptors derive from a woman aged 55-70 years in good health. The CDR3 runs from the conserved cysteine through the conserved F or W. Each record gives: CDR3 protein, J gene, D gene, V gene. D genes are given only for firm matches.

cdr3_aa: CASSLESLARFF
j_call: TRBJ2-1
d_call: NA
v_call: TRBV7-2

cdr3_aa: CASSLEIYGYTF
j_call: TRBJ1-2
d_call: NA
v_call: TRBV12-3/TRBV12-4

cdr3_aa: CASSQPPGQGSTDTQYF
j_call: TRBJ2-3
d_call: TRBD1
v_call: TRBV4-1

cdr3_aa: CASSYSRQETQYF
j_call: TRBJ2-5
d_call: NA
v_call: TRBV11-1

cdr3_aa: CSARDSVKAQYF
j_call: TRBJ2-7
d_call: NA
v_call: TRBV20-1

cdr3_aa: CATSDLGAGEYGDTQYF
j_call: TRBJ2-3
d_call: TRBD2
v_call: TRBV24-1

cdr3_aa: CATSRGQIQQETQYF
j_call: TRBJ2-5
d_call: NA
v_call: TRBV15

cdr3_aa: CASSLSLAVTDTQYF
j_call: TRBJ2-3
d_call: TRBD2
v_call: TRBV7-2

cdr3_aa: CASIRASGNVQYF
j_call: TRBJ2-3
d_call: TRBD2
v_call: TRBV12-3/TRBV12-4

cdr3_aa: CASSTDRDLYYEQYF
j_call: TRBJ2-7
d_call: TRBD1
v_call: TRBV6-5

cdr3_aa: CASSYSGFEQFF
j_call: TRBJ2-1
d_call: NA
v_call: TRBV6-2/TRBV6-3

cdr3_aa: CASRTPGPGNQPQHF
j_call: TRBJ1-5
d_call: NA
v_call: TRBV6-5

cdr3_aa: CACDRGMNTEAFF
j_call: TRBJ1-1
d_call: TRBD1
v_call: TRBV30

cdr3_aa: CASSPGQGAYNEQFF
j_call: TRBJ2-1
d_call: TRBD1
v_call: TRBV5-1

cdr3_aa: CASSPLWASYEQYF
j_call: TRBJ2-7
d_call: NA
v_call: TRBV21-1

cdr3_aa: CASSPPGQGRPYEQYF
j_call: NA
d_call: TRBD1
v_call: TRBV5-1

cdr3_aa: CSPQGLTDTQYF
j_call: TRBJ2-3
d_call: NA
v_call: TRBV20-1

cdr3_aa: CSVQRDRGSEAFF
j_call: TRBJ1-1
d_call: TRBD1
v_call: TRBV29-1

cdr3_aa: CASSLRGSDTQYF
j_call: TRBJ2-3
d_call: TRBD2
v_call: TRBV11-2

cdr3_aa: CASSLATKSGVGNYGYTF
j_call: TRBJ1-2
d_call: NA
v_call: TRBV27

cdr3_aa: CSVEGAAFNYGYTF
j_call: TRBJ1-2
d_call: NA
v_call: TRBV29-1

cdr3_aa: CASSLLAGEMQYF
j_call: TRBJ2-3
d_call: TRBD2
v_call: TRBV28

cdr3_aa: CSASRFGLGTSYEQYF
j_call: TRBJ2-7
d_call: TRBD2
v_call: TRBV20-1

cdr3_aa: CASSYYGAYEQYF
j_call: NA
d_call: NA
v_call: TRBV6-5

cdr3_aa: CASNDRGRAKNIQYF
j_call: TRBJ2-4
d_call: TRBD1
v_call: TRBV6-2/TRBV6-3

cdr3_aa: CASRNSRSSGANVLTF
j_call: TRBJ2-6
d_call: NA
v_call: TRBV12-3/TRBV12-4

cdr3_aa: CASSQDSKGRLAFF
j_call: TRBJ1-1
d_call: NA
v_call: TRBV4-1

cdr3_aa: CASSYSRRAGYSYEQYF
j_call: TRBJ2-7
d_call: TRBD2
v_call: TRBV6-2/TRBV6-3

cdr3_aa: CASGGQGVSEAFF
j_call: TRBJ1-1
d_call: TRBD1
v_call: TRBV12-3/TRBV12-4

cdr3_aa: CASSLVTHYGYTF
j_call: TRBJ1-2
d_call: NA
v_call: TRBV7-9

cdr3_aa: CASSRQGQGPLHF
j_call: TRBJ1-6
d_call: TRBD1
v_call: TRBV3-1

cdr3_aa: CASSLWLKAGPSYEQYF
j_call: TRBJ2-7
d_call: TRBD2
v_call: TRBV5-1

cdr3_aa: CASSEFRGPYEKLFF
j_call: TRBJ1-4
d_call: NA
v_call: TRBV2

cdr3_aa: CSARTLAGVEQFF
j_call: TRBJ2-1
d_call: TRBD2
v_call: TRBV20-1

cdr3_aa: CASSSAYGPSNTGELFF
j_call: TRBJ2-2
d_call: NA
v_call: TRBV28

cdr3_aa: CASSLRGLAGANEQFF
j_call: TRBJ2-1
d_call: TRBD2
v_call: TRBV27

cdr3_aa: CASSLGGEASKETQYF
j_call: NA
d_call: TRBD2
v_call: TRBV28

cdr3_aa: CAIGGSNWASGEAYEQYF
j_call: TRBJ2-7
d_call: TRBD2
v_call: TRBV10-3

cdr3_aa: CASSFTANTGELFF
j_call: TRBJ2-2
d_call: NA
v_call: TRBV4-1

cdr3_aa: CASSLDGTLGLLVQFF
j_call: TRBJ2-1
d_call: NA
v_call: TRBV7-2

cdr3_aa: CASSDTDLEATQYF
j_call: NA
d_call: NA
v_call: TRBV6-2/TRBV6-3

cdr3_aa: CASSLSALDTQYF
j_call: TRBJ2-3
d_call: NA
v_call: TRBV28

cdr3_aa: CATSDSVRPQYF
j_call: TRBJ2-7
d_call: NA
v_call: TRBV24-1

cdr3_aa: CASSYSEASGRTDTQYF
j_call: TRBJ2-3
d_call: TRBD2
v_call: TRBV6-5

cdr3_aa: CASSHPYSGQSSYEQYF
j_call: TRBJ2-7
d_call: TRBD2
v_call: TRBV14